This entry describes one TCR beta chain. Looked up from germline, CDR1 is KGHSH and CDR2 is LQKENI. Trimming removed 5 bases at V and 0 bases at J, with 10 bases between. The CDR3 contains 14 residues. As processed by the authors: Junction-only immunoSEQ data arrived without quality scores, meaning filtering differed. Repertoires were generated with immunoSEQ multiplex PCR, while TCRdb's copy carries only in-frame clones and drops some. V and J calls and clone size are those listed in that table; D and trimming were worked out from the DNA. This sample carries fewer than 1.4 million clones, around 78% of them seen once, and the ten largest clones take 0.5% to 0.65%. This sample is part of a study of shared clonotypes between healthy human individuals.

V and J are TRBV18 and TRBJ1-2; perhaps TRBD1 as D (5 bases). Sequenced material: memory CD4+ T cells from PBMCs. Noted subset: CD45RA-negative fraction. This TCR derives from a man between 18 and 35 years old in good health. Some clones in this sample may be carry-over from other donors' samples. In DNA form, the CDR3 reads TGTGCCAGCTCAGGGCAGGGCGCTAACTATGGCTACACCTTC. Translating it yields CASSGQGANYGYTF.